These 10 T cell receptor beta chains originate from one sample sequenced in a study of early T cells in non-severe SARS-CoV-2 infection. TCRdb re-called the 5' RACE reads through MiXCR, storing one row per CDR3 protein. The sample has about 80,000 distinct CDR3 sequences; around an eighth are singletons. The sequenced sample consisted of whole blood. These receptors originate from an adult who was a healthcare worker with PCR-confirmed SARS-CoV-2 infection or an uninfected control (not recorded which).

The sample holds a few counts of this clonotype. The V and J genes are TRBV12-3 or TRBV12-4 and TRBJ2-1; D is perhaps TRBD2 (6 bases). Between the trimmed V and J ends, which lost 3 bases and 8 bases, there was a span of 11 bases. This CDR3 is 13 amino acids long. The CDR3 is CASSFIRLDEQFF. CDR3 DNA: TGTGCCAGCAGTTTTATTCGACTAGATGAGCAGTTCTTC.

CDR3 region: CASSFWVRETQYF. The CDR3 DNA follows: TGTGCCAGCAGCTTCTGGGTAAGAGAGACCCAGTACTTC. This chain connects TRBV7-2 to TRBJ2-5; D is unclear. CDR1 and CDR2 (germline): SGHTA, FQGNSA. The V and J ends lost 3 bases and 4 bases respectively, with 9 bases between them. This CDR3 has 13 amino acids.

This clonotype appeared a few times. The rearrangement uses TRBV9 and TRBJ1-6; perhaps TRBD1 as D (6 bases). Looked up from germline, CDR1 is SGDLS and CDR2 is YYNGEE. CDR3 length: 15 amino acids. V lost 4 bases and J 6 bases, leaving 14 bases between the germline ends. This CDR3 reads CASSSRGGINSPLHF. In nucleotides, the CDR3 is TGTGCCAGCAGCTCCCGGGGGGGCATTAATTCACCCCTCCACTTT. Together with reference TRBV9 and TRBJ1-6, the CDR3 gives the full variable domain: DSGVTQTPKHLITATGQRVTLRCSPRSGDLSVYWYQQSLDQGLQFLIQYYNGEERAKGNILERFSAQQFPDLHSELNLSSLELGDSALYFCASSSRGGINSPLHFGNGTRLTVT.

This clonotype was picked up a small number of times. The chain has TRBV7-9 and TRBJ1-4, with TRBD1 identical over 8 bases. The CDR3 extends over 14 amino acids. J gave up 5 bases and V 5 bases, and 4 bases lay outside the gene matches. CDR1 and CDR2 (germline): SEHNR, FQNEAQ (reference sequence). CDR3 coding DNA: TGTGCCAGCAGCCGGAACAGGGGGAATGAAAAACTGTTTTTT. It specifies CASSRNRGNEKLFF.

This chain joins TRBV20-1 and TRBJ2-1, with 7 bases lining up with TRBD1. CDR3 length: 15 residues. Germline-derived CDR1 and CDR2 are DFQATT and SNEGSKA (reference sequence). V trimming: 3 bases; J trimming: 0 bases; junction bases outside the gene matches: 5. DNA of the CDR3: TGCAGTGCTAGCCCGGGACAGCTCTCCTACAATGAGCAGTTCTTC. This gives the protein CSASPGQLSYNEQFF.

The chain links TRBV4-1 to TRBJ1-1; no clear D. The CDR3 has 14 residues. Germline V lookup: CDR1 MGHRA, CDR2 YSYEKL. Trimming took off 5 bases at V and 4 bases at J, with 14 bases between the two ends. CDR3 residues: CASSTNSIATEAFF. The DNA for the CDR3 is TGCGCCAGCAGCACCAACTCGATAGCCACTGAAGCTTTCTTT.

This clonotype was seen at least ten times. V is TRBV18 and J is TRBJ1-4; unclear D gene. Between the trimmed V and J ends, which lost 1 base and 1 base, there was a span of 7 bases. Germline values: CDR1 KGHSH, CDR2 LQKENI. The CDR3 is 15 residues long. CDR3 amino acids: CASSPQGETNEKLFF. The CDR3 DNA reads TGTGCCAGCTCACCACAGGGTGAAACTAATGAAAAACTGTTTTTT.

The V call is TRBV29-1, the J call TRBJ2-1; no clear D. Trimming took off 7 bases at V and 4 bases at J, with 11 bases between the two ends. The CDR3 extends over 12 amino acids. The germline V gene has CDR1 SQVTM and CDR2 ANQGSEA. The CDR3 loop is CSAQSLYNEQFF. The CDR3 DNA sequence: TGCAGCGCACAAAGTCTGTACAATGAGCAGTTCTTC.

This clonotype was recorded a few times. This chain joins TRBV30 and TRBJ1-1; tentatively, D is TRBD1 (5 bases). This CDR3 contains 13 residues. With 3 bases removed from V and 4 bases from J, the gap between germline ends came to 12 bases. The germline CDR1 and CDR2 sequences are GTSNPN and SVGIG (reference sequence). The CDR3 sequence is CAWSPGGATEAFF. CDR3 in DNA: TGTGCCTGGAGCCCGGGAGGGGCCACTGAAGCTTTCTTT. The full variable domain, with the rest looked up from reference TRBV30 and TRBJ1-1, is SQTIHQWPATLVQPVGSPLSLECTVEGTSNPNLYWYRQAAGRGLQLLFYSVGIGQISSEVPQNLSASRPQDRQFILSSKKLLLSDSGFYLCAWSPGGATEAFFGQGTRLTVV.

This clonotype occurred many times. The gene calls are TRBV7-9 and TRBJ1-1; the D gene is possibly TRBD1 (5 bases). V was clipped by 7 bases and J by 6 bases, with 12 bases between them. The CDR3 has 12 residues. CDR1 is SEHNR and CDR2 is FQNEAQ in the germline V gene (reference sequence). The CDR3 is CASTHGTSEAFF. Written as DNA, the CDR3 is TGTGCCAGCACCCATGGGACTTCTGAAGCTTTCTTT.